This paragraph reports one TCR beta chain. Clones were sequenced by immunoSEQ multiplex PCR, and TCRdb holds only the in-frame ones, with some missing. The sample comprises around 69,000 clones, almost 90% of which are singletons, and more than 2.5% rests with the top ten. No patient had autoimmune disease or received systemic immunosuppression. This sample was included in a study of OX40 agonist ivuxolimab in advanced cancers. Study details: Dose-escalation patients' cancers were hepatocellular carcinoma, melanoma, renal cell or head and neck cancer. Under the entry rules, prior anti-PD-1, anti-PD-L1 or anti-CTLA-4 therapy was allowed, and around 36% had some.

Losses at the gene ends were 4 bases for V and 4 bases for J; bases not matched to a gene: 6. Germline CDR1 SGHDN, CDR2 FVKESK. This CDR3 is built from 14 residues. The genes are TRBV14 and TRBJ2-7, with 8 bases aligning to TRBD2. The clonotype comes from an adult with an advanced solid tumor such as melanoma, head and neck, liver or kidney cancer. Sequences were derived from CD4+ or CD8+ T cells sorted from blood, sampled in a trial of the OX40 agonist ivuxolimab. CDR3 region: CASSPLSSGYEQYF. In nucleotides, the CDR3 is TGTGCCAGCAGCCCCCTTTCTAGCGGGTACGAGCAGTACTTC.